This T cell receptor beta chain emerged from a study of OX40 agonist ivuxolimab in advanced cancers. CDR3 size: 18 residues. Trimming took 1 base from V and 7 from J; bases not matched to a gene: 11. The germline CDR1 and CDR2 sequences are LNHDA and SQIVND (reference sequence). The method was immunoSEQ multiplex PCR; TCRdb's version includes in-frame clones alone and lacks a portion of them. There are roughly 34,000 clones in the sample; around 83% occur only once, and around 25% lies in the top ten. The chain combines TRBV19 with TRBJ2-1; 12 bases are shared with TRBD2. This TCR was recovered from an adult with an advanced solid tumor such as melanoma, head and neck, liver or kidney cancer. Sequencing used CD4+ or CD8+ T cells sorted from blood, obtained in a trial of the OX40 agonist ivuxolimab. The CDR3 reads CASSIGYLGLAGGNEQFF. The DNA for the CDR3 is TGTGCCAGTAGTATAGGGTACCTCGGCCTAGCGGGGGGGAATGAGCAGTTCTTC.